These T cell receptor beta chains were read from a single sample in a study of memory CD4+ T cells and cytomegalovirus serostatus. Sequenced by immunoSEQ multiplex PCR; TCRdb stores in-frame clones only, minus some. The sample lists 50,000 to 60,000 clones, about 86% occurring once. The sample comprised memory CD4+ T cells from blood. Every receptor here comes from an adult in good health and CMV-seropositive. Both conserved end residues are part of each CDR3. The D gene is left open where the match is weak. A row's size may be missing; if present it is once, few, many or a size class.

TRBJ1-3,TRBV5-1,-,-,TGCGCCAGCAGCCCGATCGGGGCCCGAAACACCATATATTTT,CASSPIGARNTIYF
TRBJ1-4,TRBV5-1,TRBD1,-,TGCGCCAGCAGCATGGGGACAGGGGGTGAAAAACTGTTTTTT,CASSMGTGGEKLFF
TRBJ2-2,TRBV4-3,TRBD1,-,TGCGCCAGCAGCGCCTATAGGGGGCATACCGGGGAGCTGTTTTTT,CASSAYRGHTGELFF
TRBJ2-1,TRBV14,TRBD1,-,TGTGCCAGCAGCTCACAGGGGGTCAATGAGCAGTTCTTC,CASSSQGVNEQFF
TRBJ1-1,TRBV28,-,-,TGTGCCAGCAGCCTATATAAGACCGGGGGTCACTTGAACACTGAAGCTTTCTTT,CASSLYKTGGHLNTEAFF
TRBJ2-1,TRBV4-1,TRBD2,-,TGCGCCAGCAGACCTTTGGGCGGGAGGGGCGATGAGCAGTTCTTC,CASRPLGGRGDEQFF
TRBJ2-7,TRBV2,-,-,TGTGCCAGCAGTGACGGGGCGGGGCGGTACGACGAGCAGTACTTC,CASSDGAGRYDEQYF
TRBJ1-6,TRBV7-8,TRBD1,once,TGTGCCAGCAGCAGGGGACAGGGGAATTCACCCCTCCACTTT,CASSRGQGNSPLHF
TRBJ2-5,TRBV27,TRBD2,-,TGTGCAGAGGGCGGGAGGGAGGTGGGGGAGACCCAGTACTTC,CAEGGREVGETQYF
TRBJ2-7,TRBV19,-,-,TGTGCCAGTAGCCCTCGGGGACTGGGGCCTGGGGAGCAGTACTTC,CASSPRGLGPGEQYF
TRBJ2-1,TRBV15,TRBD1,-,TGTGCCACCAGCGGGACCGACAGGGGTCAAGTACAAAACAATGAGCAGTTCTTC,CATSGTDRGQVQNNEQFF
TRBJ1-4,TRBV5-1,TRBD1,-,TGCGCCAGCAGCTACTACAGGGGACCTAATGAAAAACTGTTTTTT,CASSYYRGPNEKLFF
TRBJ1-5,TRBV2,-,few,TGTGCCAGTTCGGATCAGGGAGGTAATCAGCCCCAGCATTTT,CASSDQGGNQPQHF
TRBJ1-1,TRBV7-2,-,-,TGTGCCAGCAGCCATGATCAACGGAGGAACACTGAAGCTTTCTTT,CASSHDQRRNTEAFF
TRBJ1-2,TRBV6-1,TRBD1,-,TGTGCCAGCAGTGCAGGGGGCGCGAATGGCTACACCTTC,CASSAGGANGYTF
TRBJ1-5,TRBV27,-,-,TGTGCCAGCAGTTCCCGGCTAACTCGTAATCAGCCCCAGCATTTT,CASSSRLTRNQPQHF
TRBJ2-1,TRBV18,TRBD1,-,TGTGCCAGCTCACCAGAGGTAGGGGGCGGAGAGCAGTTCTTC,CASSPEVGGGEQFF
TRBJ2-2,TRBV4-1,-,-,TGCGCCAGCAGCCCGAACACCGGGGAGCTGTTTTTT,CASSPNTGELFF
TRBJ1-2,TRBV28,TRBD1,-,TGTGCCAGTCAGGGGGCGCAGCCTTATGGCTACACCTTC,CASQGAQPYGYTF
TRBJ2-3,TRBV9,-,-,TGTGCCAGCAAAAAGACGGCAGACACAGATACGCAGTATTTT,CASKKTADTDTQYF
TRBJ1-4,TRBV27,TRBD1,few,TGTGCCAGCAGCATAAATCGGGACAGTGAAAAACTGTTTTTT,CASSINRDSEKLFF
TRBJ2-3,TRBV4-3,-,-,TGCGCCAGCAGCCATTCTCGGGGCACAGATACGCAGTATTTT,CASSHSRGTDTQYF
TRBJ2-5,TRBV7-8,-,-,TGTGCCAGCAGCCCGCAAGGTGGGCGGCCAGGTTCAGGGGAGACCCAGTACTTC,CASSPQGGRPGSGETQYF
TRBJ1-3,TRBV12-5,-,-,TGTGCTAGTGGTTTGAGGGACTCTGGAAACACCATATATTTT,CASGLRDSGNTIYF
TRBJ2-1,TRBV18,TRBD2,-,TGTGCCAGCTCACCCGGGACTAGCGGGAATGAGCAGTTCTTC,CASSPGTSGNEQFF
TRBJ1-3,TRBV5-1,-,-,TGCGCCAGCAGCTCGGGTGACTCCTACTCTGGAAACACCATATATTTT,CASSSGDSYSGNTIYF
TRBJ1-3,TRBV7-9,TRBD1,once,TGTGCCAGCAGCCCTCCGGACAGGTTAAGCTCTGGAAACACCATATATTTT,CASSPPDRLSSGNTIYF
TRBJ2-7,TRBV4-2,-,-,TGTGCCAGCAGCCCCGGGGGCGGCGGCCGATCCTACGAGCAGTACTTC,CASSPGGGGRSYEQYF
TRBJ1-5,TRBV4-1,TRBD1,-,TGCGCCAGCAGCCCACAGGGGGCAGGGCAGCCCCAGCATTTT,CASSPQGAGQPQHF
TRBJ2-7,TRBV7-9,TRBD1,-,TGTGCCAGCAGCTCCCGGACAGGAACCTCCGGCGAGCAGTACTTC,CASSSRTGTSGEQYF
TRBJ1-5,TRBV30,-,-,TGTGCCTGGAGTGACAGAAATCAGCCCCAGCATTTT,CAWSDRNQPQHF
TRBJ2-7,TRBV5-1,-,-,TGCGCCAGCAGCCCCGGGACAATGACCTACGAGCAGTACTTC,CASSPGTMTYEQYF
TRBJ2-7,TRBV11-3,-,-,TGTGCCAGCAGCTTAGGCCATTCCTCCTACGAGCAGTACTTC,CASSLGHSSYEQYF
TRBJ2-1,TRBV9,TRBD2,-,TGTGCCAGCAGCCACCGGGGGGAATTTAATGAGCAGTTCTTC,CASSHRGEFNEQFF
TRBJ1-2,TRBV19,-,once,TGTGCCAGTAGTATAGCTGGGGGCGGATTGTATGGCTACACCTTC,CASSIAGGGLYGYTF
TRBJ2-5,TRBV4-3,-,-,TGCGCCAGCAGCCCTCAGCGGGAGCAGGGGGGCCAGTACTTC,CASSPQREQGGQYF
TRBJ2-1,TRBV28,TRBD1,-,TGTGCCAGCTTGAGTCTAGGGACAGGGGACTACAATGAGCAGTTCTTC,CASLSLGTGDYNEQFF
TRBJ2-2,TRBV19,TRBD1,-,TGTGCCAGTCGACGGACAGGGGTAACCGGGGAGCTGTTTTTT,CASRRTGVTGELFF
TRBJ2-3,TRBV5-4,TRBD2,-,TGTGCCACCGGGACTAGAAGCACAGATACGCAGTATTTT,CATGTRSTDTQYF
TRBJ1-1,TRBV5-6,-,-,TGTGCCAGCAGCCCCTGGACAGACATTAACACTGAAGCTTTCTTT,CASSPWTDINTEAFF
TRBJ1-1,TRBV18,-,-,TGTGCCAGCTCGGCTGTAGCCACTGAAGCTTTCTTT,CASSAVATEAFF
TRBJ2-1,TRBV18,TRBD1,-,TGTGCCAGCTCACCGCGGGGGACAGGGGCCAACGGTGAGCAGTTCTTC,CASSPRGTGANGEQFF
TRBJ2-5,TRBV2,TRBD2,few,TGTGCCAGCAGTAGGGCGGGGGGTAACGAAGAGACCCAGTACTTC,CASSRAGGNEETQYF